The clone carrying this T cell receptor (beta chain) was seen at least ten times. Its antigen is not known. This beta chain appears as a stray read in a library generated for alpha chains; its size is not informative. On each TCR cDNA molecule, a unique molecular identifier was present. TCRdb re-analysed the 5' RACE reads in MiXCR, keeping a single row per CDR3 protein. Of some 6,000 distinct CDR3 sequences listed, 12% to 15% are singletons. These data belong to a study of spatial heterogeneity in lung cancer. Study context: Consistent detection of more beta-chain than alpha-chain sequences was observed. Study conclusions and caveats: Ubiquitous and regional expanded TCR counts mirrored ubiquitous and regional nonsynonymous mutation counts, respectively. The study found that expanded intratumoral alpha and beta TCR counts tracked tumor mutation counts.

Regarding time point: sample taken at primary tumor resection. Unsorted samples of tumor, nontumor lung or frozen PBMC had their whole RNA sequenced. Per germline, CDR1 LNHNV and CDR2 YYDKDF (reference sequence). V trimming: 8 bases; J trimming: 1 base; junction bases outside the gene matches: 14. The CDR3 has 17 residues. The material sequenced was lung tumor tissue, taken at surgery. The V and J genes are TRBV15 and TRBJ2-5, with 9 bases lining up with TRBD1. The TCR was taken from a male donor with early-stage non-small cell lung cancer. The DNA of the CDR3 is TGTGCCACCCTTACAATCGGACAGGGGAAAACCCAAGAGACCCAGTACTTC. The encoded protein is CATLTIGQGKTQETQYF. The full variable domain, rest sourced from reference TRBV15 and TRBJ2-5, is DAMVIQNPRYQVTQFGKPVTLSCSQTLNHNVMYWYQQKSSQAPKLLFHYYDKDFNNEADTPDNFQSRRPNTSFCFLDIRSPGLGDTAMYLCATLTIGQGKTQETQYFGPGTRLLVL.